Reported below is one T cell receptor beta chain. Its specificity is unknown. Clones were sequenced by immunoSEQ multiplex PCR, and TCRdb holds only the in-frame ones, with some missing. Among roughly 170,000 clones, 88% were seen once, and the ten largest hold around 0.5%. This sample is part of a study of T cell responses to AZD1222 COVID-19 vaccine. Trimming removed 2 bases at V and 8 bases at J, with 15 bases between. The length of the CDR3 is 13 residues. The germline CDR1 and CDR2 sequences are GTSNPN and SVGIG (reference sequence). General observations from the study: Spike-specific TCR repertoires showed rising breadth and depth after two AZD1222 doses.

The receptor was derived from an adult in good health. The sample consisted of peripheral blood, taken on day 0 of AZD1222 vaccination. The V gene is TRBV30, the J gene TRBJ1-2, with D uncertain. The chain's CDR3 is CAWSSHLNLGYTF. CDR3 coding DNA: TGTGCCTGGAGTTCCCACCTCAACTTAGGCTACACCTTC.